This T cell receptor (beta chain) was sequenced during a study of cytotoxic CD8 clonotypes in ibrutinib-treated CLL. Trimming cost V 3 bases and J 4 bases; bases outside gene matches: 6. The CDR3 length is 15 residues. The germline gives CDR1 ENHRY, CDR2 SYGVKD. TCRdb's table, derived via immunoSEQ multiplex PCR, lists solely in-frame clones and lacks some. The sample includes about 200,000 clones, 75% to 85% seen only once; the top ten take roughly 11%. The chain is built from TRBV10-3 and TRBJ2-7; TRBD1 agrees at 10 bases. The sequences come from PBMCs, collected after 12 months of ibrutinib treatment. The TCR comes from a human donor with chronic lymphocytic leukemia. Here the CDR3 reads CAISDSTGGGYEQYF. CDR3 DNA sequence: TGTGCCATCAGTGATTCGACAGGGGGCGGATACGAGCAGTACTTC.